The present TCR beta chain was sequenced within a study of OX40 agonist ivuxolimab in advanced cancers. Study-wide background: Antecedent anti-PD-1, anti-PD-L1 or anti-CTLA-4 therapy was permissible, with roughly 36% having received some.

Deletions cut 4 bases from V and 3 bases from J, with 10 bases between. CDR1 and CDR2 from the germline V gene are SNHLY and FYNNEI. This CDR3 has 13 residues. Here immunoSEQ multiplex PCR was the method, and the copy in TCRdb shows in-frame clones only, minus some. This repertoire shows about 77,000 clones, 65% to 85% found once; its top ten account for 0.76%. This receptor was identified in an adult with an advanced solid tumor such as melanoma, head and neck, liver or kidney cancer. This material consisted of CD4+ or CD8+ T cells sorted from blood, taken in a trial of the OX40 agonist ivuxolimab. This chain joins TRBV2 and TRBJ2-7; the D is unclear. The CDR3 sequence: CASSVGVLYEQYF. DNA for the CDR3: TGTGCCAGCAGTGTTGGGGTTCTCTACGAGCAGTACTTC.